This entry lists 27 T cell receptor beta chains sequenced from one sample in a study of cytomegalovirus exposure and HLA in healthy donors. PCR used 60 Vbeta primers and 13 Jbeta primers. Produced via immunoSEQ multiplex PCR; TCRdb's table is partial and in-frame only. The sample consists of 85,000 to 100,000 clones, 81% of them appearing once. Sequenced material: PBMCs. The source of these receptors is a girl aged 2 to 9 in good health and CMV-seropositive.

J is TRBJ2-7 and V is TRBV7-9; D is unclear. CDR1 is SEHNR, CDR2 FQNEAQ, per germline (reference sequence). V lost 4 bases and J 3 bases, leaving 16 bases between the germline ends. The CDR3 is 15 residues long. In DNA, the CDR3 is TGTGCCAGCAGCTCCGCGAGCAGCGATTACTACGAGCAGTACTTC. Its protein product is CASSSASSDYYEQYF. The full variable domain, rest sourced from reference TRBV7-9 and TRBJ2-7, is DTGVSQNPRHKITKRGQNVTFRCDPISEHNRLYWYRQTLGQGPEFLTYFQNEAQLEKSRLLSDRFSAERPKGSFSTLEIQRTEQGDSAMYLCASSSASSDYYEQYFGPGTRLTVT.

The genes are TRBV28 and TRBJ1-2; 7 bases agree with TRBD1. V lost 1 base and J lost 7; bases outside the gene matches: 12. The germline V gene has CDR1 MDHEN and CDR2 SYDVKM. CDR3 length: 16 residues. The CDR3 DNA reads TGTGCCAGCAGTTTATCACCGACAGGGCCTCGTCGTGGCTACACCTTC. Residues: CASSLSPTGPRRGYTF.

The chain employs TRBV27 and TRBJ1-5, with D uncertain. V dropped 0 bases and J dropped 4 bases, with 16 bases sitting between them. The CDR3 sequence is 17 residues long. Germline CDR1 and CDR2: MNHEY and SMNVEV (reference sequence). The CDR3, as DNA: TGTGCCAGCAGTTTATCGGCCTGGGAGAGTCCAAATCAGCCCCAGCATTTT. Protein sequence: CASSLSAWESPNQPQHF.

V and J are TRBV6-5 and TRBJ2-5, with a weak D call TRBD2 (5 bases). The J call may be faulty, since TRBJ2-7 better matches the DNA end. Looked up from germline, CDR1 is MNHEY and CDR2 is SVGAGI. The CDR3 consists of 15 residues. The DNA of the CDR3 is TGTGCCAGTTCCCCGAGTGGAGGTCAGCTCTACGAGCAGTACTTC. Amino acid sequence: CASSPSGGQLYEQYF.

The rearrangement uses TRBV10-3 and TRBJ1-2; TRBD1 might be the D (5 bases). Germline CDR1 is ENHRY and CDR2 is SYGVKD. The CDR3 length is 14 residues. The ends were cut back, 10 bases at V and 5 bases at J, with 20 bases in the middle. As DNA, the CDR3 is TGTGCCACAATGGGTCCGGGGGGGGAGTATGGCTACACCTTC. As protein: CATMGPGGEYGYTF.

This chain uses TRBV6-5 with TRBJ2-7; possible D gene TRBD2, 6 bases. The CDR3 extends over 13 amino acids. V was trimmed by 4 bases and J by 5 bases, leaving 12 bases between them. CDR1 is MNHEY and CDR2 is SVGAGI in the germline V gene. CDR3 protein: CASSLTSSDEQYF. In DNA, the CDR3 is TGTGCCAGCAGTTTGACTAGTAGCGACGAGCAGTACTTC.

V is TRBV9 and J is TRBJ1-2, with 7 bases lining up with TRBD1. Trimming cost V 3 bases and J 8 bases; bases outside gene matches: 13. The CDR3 extends over 15 amino acids. Per the germline V gene, CDR1 is SGDLS and CDR2 is YYNGEE. The CDR3: CASSDQYRDSGGYTF. The CDR3 region has the DNA TGTGCCAGCAGCGATCAATACCGGGACAGCGGCGGCTACACCTTC.

This clone appeared a few times. CDR3 DNA: TGTGCCAGCAGTTATGCGGGGCCTAACACTGAAGCTTTCTTT. Translated, it gives CASSYAGPNTEAFF. This chain links TRBV27 with TRBJ1-1; TRBD1 is a possible D gene (5 bases). Germline V gives CDR1 MNHEY, CDR2 SMNVEV (reference sequence). Trimming left V 4 bases short and J 2 bases short, with 11 bases between. CDR3 size: 14 residues.

The CDR3: CASSLNLAGLSSEQFF. DNA of the CDR3: TGTGCCAGCAGCTTAAACCTAGCGGGACTGTCTAGTGAGCAGTTCTTC. The chain links TRBV7-3 to TRBJ2-1, with 9 bases fitting TRBD2. CDR1 is SGHTA and CDR2 is FQGTGA in the germline V gene. The CDR3 has 16 residues. The trim removed 1 base at V and 9 bases at J, leaving 10 bases unmatched. Together with reference TRBV7-3 and TRBJ2-1, the CDR3 gives the full variable domain: GAGVSQTPSNKVTEKGKYVELRCDPISGHTALYWYRQSLGQGPEFLIYFQGTGAADDSGLPNDRFFAVRPEGSVSTLKIQRTERGDSAVYLCASSLNLAGLSSEQFFGPGTRLTVL.

The rearrangement joins TRBV7-9 to TRBJ1-2; 8 bases agree with TRBD1. Germline CDR1 SEHNR, CDR2 FQNEAQ (reference sequence). CDR3 size: 15 residues. The V gene end was trimmed by 5 bases and the J gene end by 4 bases; junction bases not matched to a gene: 9. The CDR3 reads CASSPRSGTGYGYTF. The DNA of the CDR3 is TGTGCCAGCAGCCCACGGTCTGGGACAGGCTATGGCTACACCTTC.

The CDR3 loop is CASKGLSGNTIYF. The CDR3 DNA reads TGTGCCAGCAAGGGACTCTCTGGAAACACCATATATTTT. The V call is TRBV2, the J call TRBJ1-3; possible D gene TRBD1, 5 bases. Trimming stripped 7 bases from V and 0 bases from J, with 7 bases between. This CDR3 spans 13 amino acids. Germline values: CDR1 SNHLY, CDR2 FYNNEI. Drawing the rest from reference TRBV2 and TRBJ1-3, the complete variable domain is EPEVTQTPSHQVTQMGQEVILRCVPISNHLYFYWYRQILGQKVEFLVSFYNNEISEKSEIFDDQFSVERPDGSNFTLKIRSTKLEDSAMYFCASKGLSGNTIYFGEGSWLTVV.

CDR3 sequence reads: CASSAGDRTGYTEAFF. The DNA of the CDR3 is TGTGCCAGTAGTGCAGGCGACAGGACGGGATACACTGAAGCTTTCTTT. The chain employs TRBV19 and TRBJ1-1; possibly TRBD1 for D (6 bases). Germline assignment: CDR1 LNHDA and CDR2 SQIVND (reference sequence). The CDR3 loop spans 16 amino acids. Trimming took off 5 bases at V and 3 bases at J, with 19 bases between the two ends.

V usage is TRBV7-8 and J usage is TRBJ1-3; D unresolved. The germline V gene has CDR1 SGHVS and CDR2 FQNEAQ. V was trimmed by 1 base and J by 0 bases, leaving 19 bases between them. The CDR3 sequence is 19 residues long. CDR3 nucleotides: TGTGCCAGCAGCTTAGACCCAGGACTATTTCAGGACTCTGGAAACACCATATATTTT. Amino acids: CASSLDPGLFQDSGNTIYF.

The J gene is TRBJ1-4, the V gene TRBV28, with TRBD1 identical over 10 bases. With V trimmed by 9 bases and J by 8 bases, 9 bases remained unmatched. CDR3 size: 14 residues. Per germline, CDR1 MDHEN and CDR2 SYDVKM. This chain's CDR3 is CASFEGQGREKLFF. The CDR3 DNA reads TGTGCCAGTTTTGAGGGACAGGGGCGGGAAAAACTGTTTTTT. The complete variable domain, with remaining parts taken from reference TRBV28 and TRBJ1-4, reads DVKVTQSSRYLVKRTGEKVFLECVQDMDHENMFWYRQDPGLGLRLIYFSYDVKMKEKGDIPEGYSVSREKKERFSLILESASTNQTSMYLCASFEGQGREKLFFGSGTQLSVL.

Only one count was recorded for this clone. This chain connects TRBV6-5 to TRBJ2-1; D is uncertain. The CDR3 is 15 amino acids. Looked up from germline, CDR1 is MNHEY and CDR2 is SVGAGI. The ends were cut back, 2 bases at V and 6 bases at J, with 14 bases in the middle. This CDR3 reads CASSYDPGGVNEQFF. The CDR3 DNA reads as TGTGCCAGCAGTTACGACCCCGGCGGAGTCAATGAGCAGTTCTTC.

In nucleotides, the CDR3 is TGTGCCAGCAGTTCCCCCTACGGGGAGGGTGACATTCAGTACTTC. Its translation is CASSSPYGEGDIQYF. The chain couples TRBV28 to TRBJ2-4; the match to TRBD2 covers 7 bases. J was trimmed by 8 bases and V by 4 bases; bases with no gene match: 11. Looked up from germline, CDR1 is MDHEN and CDR2 is SYDVKM. The CDR3 consists of 15 residues.

V and J are TRBV9 and TRBJ2-3; 7 nucleotides match TRBD2. Germline CDR1 and CDR2: SGDLS and YYNGEE. J gave up 5 bases and V 4 bases, and 10 bases lay outside the gene matches. The CDR3 sequence is 15 residues long. CDR3 bases: TGTGCCAGCAGCTCCCGGGGGGACCTGGGAGATACGCAGTATTTT. This gives the protein CASSSRGDLGDTQYF.

CDR3 sequence (DNA): TGTGCCAGCTCATCAGGGATAGGACAGAGGAACACTGAAGCTTTCTTT. Encoded protein: CASSSGIGQRNTEAFF. The chain links TRBV18 to TRBJ1-1; a weak D match, TRBD1 (6 bases). This CDR3 contains 16 residues. The germline V and J ends were trimmed by 5 bases and 1 base, with 17 bases remaining between them. Germline CDR1 reads KGHSH; CDR2 reads LQKENI.

CDR3 DNA sequence: TGTGCCAGCAGTAAACAGGGGACTGAAGCTTTCTTT. Its translation is CASSKQGTEAFF. The chain combines TRBV2 with TRBJ1-1; 7 bases match TRBD1. The CDR3 has 12 residues. The germline gives CDR1 SNHLY, CDR2 FYNNEI. The V segment lost 5 bases and the J segment 5 bases; nucleotides outside the gene matches: 2.

CDR3 in amino acids: CASSPHKGVPETQYF. The CDR3 DNA sequence: TGTGCCAGCAGCCCCCACAAGGGGGTGCCAGAGACCCAGTACTTC. The chain employs TRBV2 and TRBJ2-5, with D possibly being TRBD1 (6 bases). The germline V gene encodes CDR1 SNHLY and CDR2 FYNNEI. V lost 6 bases to trimming and J lost 4 bases, with 18 bases between them. CDR3 length: 15 amino acids.

This chain joins TRBV28 and TRBJ2-1; 10 bases line up with TRBD2. Germline CDR1 and CDR2: MDHEN and SYDVKM. The CDR3 length is 15 residues. The V and J ends lost 3 bases and 7 bases, in that order; junction bases with no gene match: 6. The CDR3 bases are TGTGCCAGCAGTTTCAGCGGGAGGGCCGTTAATGAGCAGTTCTTC. It yields the protein CASSFSGRAVNEQFF.

The chain couples TRBV10-3 to TRBJ2-6; D gene uncertain. There are 16 residues in the CDR3. Germline loops: CDR1 ENHRY, CDR2 SYGVKD. The V end was cut by 0 bases, the J end by 2 bases, with 8 bases between. The CDR3 DNA sequence: TGTGCCATCAGTGAGTCGTCAGTGCCTGGGGCCAACGTCCTGACTTTC. The encoded protein is CAISESSVPGANVLTF.

The chain recombines TRBV5-1 with TRBJ2-1; 10 bases line up with TRBD2. Germline values: CDR1 SGHRS, CDR2 YFSETQ. The CDR3 consists of 18 residues. With V trimmed by 5 bases and J by 0 bases, 11 bases remained unmatched. DNA for the CDR3: TGCGCCAGCAGTCCCATCGGGGGGACTAGCGTCTCCTACAATGAGCAGTTCTTC. Translating it yields CASSPIGGTSVSYNEQFF.

The chain employs TRBV15 and TRBJ2-3; 8 positions match TRBD2. Germline CDR1 and CDR2: LNHNV and YYDKDF (reference sequence). With 0 bases clipped from V and 1 base from J, the junction kept 6 bases outside the gene matches. This CDR3 is built from 17 residues. The CDR3 region is CATSRDGGVFGTDTQYF. CDR3 nucleotide sequence: TGTGCCACCAGCAGAGACGGGGGGGTATTCGGCACAGATACGCAGTATTTT.

The gene calls are TRBV11-2 and TRBJ2-6; 15 nucleotides match TRBD2. The germline V gene has CDR1 SGHAT and CDR2 FQNNGV. V lost 5 bases, J lost 4 bases, and 3 bases stayed unmatched. The length of the CDR3 is 17 residues. CDR3 residues: CASSQGLAGGGANVLTF. Here the CDR3 DNA reads TGTGCCAGCAGCCAAGGACTAGCGGGAGGGGGGGCCAACGTCCTGACTTTC.

Written as DNA, the CDR3 is TGTGCCTCGTATCCGGGGACCCAGTACTTC. It encodes CASYPGTQYF. The chain has TRBV10-3 and TRBJ2-5; no definite D call. Trimming pared 11 bases from V and 7 bases from J, leaving 11 bases between. The CDR3 runs 10 residues. Germline CDR1 ENHRY, CDR2 SYGVKD.

This sequence joins TRBV7-7 and TRBJ2-5; 15 bases fit TRBD2. The germline V gene has CDR1 SSHAT and CDR2 FNYEAQ (reference sequence). The CDR3 is 17 residues long. The trim removed 5 bases at V and 2 bases at J, leaving 6 bases unmatched. DNA for the CDR3: TGTGCCAGCAGCCCAGGACTAGCGGGAGGGGAACAAGAGACCCAGTACTTC. As protein: CASSPGLAGGEQETQYF. Variable domain in full (rest from reference TRBV7-7 and TRBJ2-5): GAGVSQSPRYKVTKRGQDVTLRCDPISSHATLYWYQQALGQGPEFLTYFNYEAQPDKSGLPSDRFSAERPEGSISTLTIQRTEQRDSAMYRCASSPGLAGGEQETQYFGPGTRLLVL.